These 21 T cell receptor beta chains were all obtained from the same sample, sequenced in a study of regulatory T cells in long-lasting Graves disease. Noted time point: persistent/refractory GD, antithyroid drugs over 5 years with positive TRAb. Generation of the TCR library employed RNA extracted from PBMCs. Both iRepertoire HTBI primers and Arm-PCR of CDR3 regions were used to build the TCR beta libraries. MiXCR, run by TCRdb on the multiplex PCR reads, gives a single entry per CDR3 protein. This table holds over 350,000 distinct CDR3 sequences, less than 25% found once. Material: peripheral blood mononuclear cells (PBMCs), obtained when the disease was refractory, from a patient treated with antithyroid drugs. These receptors came from a female donor with Graves disease.

This clonotype was counted a few times. The chain employs TRBV5-1 and TRBJ2-1; 10 positions agree with TRBD1. J lost 8 bases, V lost 4 bases, and 9 bases had no gene match. This CDR3 contains 15 residues. CDR1 and CDR2 from the germline V gene are SGHRS and YFSETQ. In DNA, the CDR3 is TGCGCCAGCAGCCCCCGGACAGGGGGGGGGCATGAGCAGTTCTTC. This encodes CASSPRTGGGHEQFF.

This clonotype was recorded at least ten times. The chain recombines TRBV11-2 with TRBJ1-1; possibly TRBD1 for D (6 bases). The V and J ends lost 6 bases and 5 bases respectively, with 22 bases between them. The CDR3 consists of 16 residues. Germline values: CDR1 SGHAT, CDR2 FQNNGV. DNA of the CDR3: TGTGCCAGCAGTCGCCTCGGGGCGGGGGACAAAACTGAAGCTTTCTTT. This encodes CASSRLGAGDKTEAFF.

This chain connects TRBV5-8 to TRBJ2-5; TRBD1 or TRBD2 may be the D gene (5 bases each). CDR3 length: 14 residues. The germline V gene has CDR1 SGHTS and CDR2 YDEGEE. The V and J ends lost 1 base and 1 base respectively, with 8 bases between them. The CDR3 coding sequence is TGTGCCAGCAGCTTGTTGGGGGTCCAAGAGACCCAGTACTTC. Translating gives CASSLLGVQETQYF.

V is TRBV11-2 and J is TRBJ2-3, with D uncertain. CDR3 length: 15 residues. Trimming left V 4 bases short and J 4 bases short, with 15 bases between. CDR1 SGHAT and CDR2 FQNNGV come from the germline V gene. In DNA, the CDR3 is TGTGCCAGCAGCTCCACGGGCGTGGTGTCAGATACGCAGTATTTT. Amino acids: CASSSTGVVSDTQYF.

This CDR3 reads CASSLVAGGPETNTGELFF. Here the CDR3 DNA reads TGTGCCAGCAGCTTAGTAGCGGGAGGCCCAGAAACGAACACCGGGGAGCTGTTTTTT. The chain uses TRBV7-8 and TRBJ2-2; 10 nucleotides match TRBD2. J lost 0 bases, V lost 1 base, and 8 bases had no gene match. The CDR3 extends over 19 amino acids. The germline gives CDR1 SGHVS, CDR2 FQNEAQ. Full variable domain (remainder filled in from reference TRBV7-8 and TRBJ2-2): GAGVSQSPRYKVAKRGQDVALRCDPISGHVSLFWYQQALGQGPEFLTYFQNEAQLDKSGLPSDRFFAERPEGSVSTLKIQRTQQEDSAVYLCASSLVAGGPETNTGELFFGEGSRLTVL.

This clonotype was seen repeatedly, ten times or more. This sequence joins TRBV7-9 and TRBJ2-7; tentatively, D is TRBD1 (6 bases). The CDR3 has 13 amino acids. V lost 8 bases and J lost 5, with 16 bases in between. Germline V gives CDR1 SEHNR, CDR2 FQNEAQ (reference sequence). The CDR3 nucleotides are TGTGCCAGCGAGATCACAGGGTTGCACGAGCAGTACTTC. Protein sequence: CASEITGLHEQYF.

The chain uses TRBV30 and TRBJ2-7; D might be TRBD2 (6 bases). This CDR3 is 12 amino acids long. Trimming took 8 bases from V and 5 from J, leaving 16 bases between them. Germline V gene sequence: CDR1 GTSNPN, CDR2 SVGIG (reference sequence). For the CDR3, the DNA is TGTGCCCGATCCGGGACTGGCCACGAGCAGTACTTC. Amino acid sequence: CARSGTGHEQYF.

The rearrangement uses TRBV19 and TRBJ1-4; D call uncertain. Between the trimmed V and J ends, which lost 4 bases and 0 bases, there was a span of 6 bases. The CDR3 sequence is 14 residues long. Germline V gives CDR1 LNHDA, CDR2 SQIVND (reference sequence). The CDR3 sequence: CASSTGATNEKLFF. The CDR3, as DNA: TGTGCCAGTAGTACAGGTGCAACTAATGAAAAACTGTTTTTT.

The chain couples TRBV2 to TRBJ2-1, with TRBD2 matching over 11 bases. The ends lost 9 bases at V and 7 bases at J; junction bases unmatched: 8. Germline V gene sequence: CDR1 SNHLY, CDR2 FYNNEI. CDR3 length: 14 residues. CDR3 sequence (DNA): TGTGCCAGGAGGGAGGGACTAGCGGATAATGAGCAGTTCTTC. This encodes CARREGLADNEQFF.

This clonotype was seen only a few times. This chain links TRBV20-1 with TRBJ2-7, with 7 bases aligning to TRBD1. Germline V lookup: CDR1 DFQATT, CDR2 SNEGSKA (reference sequence). The CDR3 sequence is 16 residues long. The ends lost 2 bases at V and 1 base at J; junction bases unmatched: 11. CDR3: CSARSLQGLRSYEQYF. The CDR3 nucleotides are TGCAGTGCTAGATCACTACAGGGGCTTCGTTCCTACGAGCAGTACTTC.

This clonotype was detected ten times or more. The rearrangement links TRBV7-3 to TRBJ2-2; tentative D call: TRBD1 (6 bases). The CDR3 runs to 13 residues. Trimming shortened V by 4 bases and J by 4 bases, and 7 bases separated the two germline ends. Germline V gene sequence: CDR1 SGHTA, CDR2 FQGTGA. For the CDR3, the DNA is TGTGCCAGCAGCTCGACAGGCACCGGGGAGCTGTTTTTT. Its protein product is CASSSTGTGELFF.

The table lists this clonotype with a few counts. The V and J genes are TRBV19 and TRBJ2-7; 8 nucleotides line up with TRBD1. CDR3 length: 11 amino acids. The germline gives CDR1 LNHDA, CDR2 SQIVND (reference sequence). Trimming removed 6 bases from V and 8 bases from J; junction bases left unmatched: 3. The CDR3 DNA sequence: TGTGCCAGTAGGACAGGGGACCAGCAGTACTTC. This sequence encodes CASRTGDQQYF.

A few counts support this clonotype. This chain connects TRBV27 to TRBJ2-7, with a possible D match to TRBD2 (5 bases). The CDR3 sequence is 12 residues long. CDR1 MNHEY and CDR2 SMNVEV come from the germline V gene (reference sequence). V lost 6 bases to trimming and J lost 6 bases, with 12 bases between them. CDR3 loop: CASRGVPLEQYF. As DNA, the CDR3 is TGTGCCAGCAGGGGAGTTCCTCTCGAGCAGTACTTC.

This clonotype was seen many times. The V gene is TRBV20-1, the J gene TRBJ2-5; 8 nucleotides agree with TRBD2. The V gene end was trimmed by 5 bases and the J gene end by 2 bases; junction bases not matched to a gene: 1. Germline V gives CDR1 DFQATT, CDR2 SNEGSKA (reference sequence). This CDR3 comprises 12 residues. As DNA, the CDR3 is TGCAGTGCTGCGGGAGGACAAGAGACCCAGTACTTC. It is translated as CSAAGGQETQYF.

This clonotype was found many times. V is TRBV12-3 or TRBV12-4 and J is TRBJ1-6; D gene uncertain. Trimming cost V 7 bases and J 7 bases, with 11 bases left between them. The CDR3 is made up of 13 amino acids. CDR3 sequence reads: CASTGVRNSPLHF. CDR3 DNA sequence: TGTGCCAGCACCGGGGTGCGGAATTCACCCCTCCACTTT.

This clonotype appeared many times. The rearrangement joins TRBV28 to TRBJ2-5, with D possibly TRBD1 on 6 matching bases. Germline V CDR1 and CDR2: MDHEN, SYDVKM. The CDR3 has 15 amino acids. The V end was cut by 5 bases, the J end by 4 bases, with 17 bases between. CDR3 amino acids: CASSRPGHLGETQYF. In DNA form, the CDR3 reads TGTGCCAGCAGTAGACCGGGACATTTGGGAGAGACCCAGTACTTC.

This clonotype came up a few times. The rearrangement joins TRBV5-8 to TRBJ2-3; D unclear. CDR1 SGHTS and CDR2 YDEGEE come from the germline V gene. This CDR3 has 13 amino acids. The V and J ends lost 2 bases and 6 bases respectively, with 10 bases between them. In DNA form, the CDR3 reads TGTGCCAGCAGCTTTCCACTCAAGGATACGCAGTATTTT. As protein: CASSFPLKDTQYF. Drawing the rest from reference TRBV5-8 and TRBJ2-3, the complete variable domain is EAGVTQSPTHLIKTRGQQATLRCSPISGHTSVYWYQQALGLGLQFLLWYDEGEERNRGNFPPRFSGRQFPNYSSELNVNALELEDSALYLCASSFPLKDTQYFGPGTRLTVL.

This clonotype was detected many times. J is TRBJ1-1 and V is TRBV7-8, with 8 nucleotides matching TRBD1. This CDR3 contains 16 residues. Looked up from germline, CDR1 is SGHVS and CDR2 is FQNEAQ. V was clipped by 1 base and J by 3 bases; unmatched bases: 7. CDR3 sequence reads: CASSLGVTGVDTEAFF. CDR3 DNA sequence: TGTGCCAGCAGCTTAGGGGTGACAGGGGTCGACACTGAAGCTTTCTTT.

J is TRBJ2-7 and V is TRBV7-9; D not certain. The CDR3 has 14 amino acids. The V end was cut by 1 base, the J end by 5 bases, with 12 bases between. Looked up from germline, CDR1 is SEHNR and CDR2 is FQNEAQ (reference sequence). CDR3 nucleotide sequence: TGTGCCAGCAGCTTAGAGACTTCAACGAACGAGCAGTACTTC. Translating gives CASSLETSTNEQYF.

This clonotype was detected a few times. The CDR3 protein is CSVEPGASEVAFF. The DNA of the CDR3 is TGCAGCGTTGAGCCCGGGGCCTCGGAGGTAGCTTTCTTT. The V call is TRBV29-1, the J call TRBJ1-1, with a tentative D call TRBD1 (5 bases). CDR1 is SQVTM and CDR2 is ANQGSEA in the germline V gene. CDR3 size: 13 residues. Trimming shortened V by 3 bases and J by 10 bases, and 18 bases separated the two germline ends.

This clonotype was detected many times. The genes are TRBV7-3 and TRBJ2-2; D is perhaps TRBD1 (6 bases). CDR1 is SGHTA, CDR2 FQGTGA, per germline. V dropped 4 bases and J dropped 3 bases, with 15 bases sitting between them. This CDR3 is 16 amino acids long. CDR3 sequence reads: CASSSPVEGDTGELFF. In DNA, the CDR3 is TGTGCCAGCAGCTCACCGGTAGAGGGGGACACCGGGGAGCTGTTTTTT.